The next 6 T cell receptor beta chains were all read from a single sample in a study of cytomegalovirus exposure and HLA in healthy donors. In the PCR, 60 Vbeta and 13 Jbeta primers were used. Clones were sequenced by immunoSEQ multiplex PCR, and TCRdb holds only the in-frame ones, with some missing. The table shows fewer than 200,000 clones, with 82% occurring only once. The sequenced sample consisted of PBMCs. The receptors come from a man aged 50-60 years in good health and CMV-seropositive.

This clone was seen a few times. The chain joins TRBV4-3 to TRBJ2-2, with D unresolved. The CDR3 covers 15 residues. Germline-derived CDR1 and CDR2 are LGHNA and YSLEER. The ends were cut back, 2 bases at V and 6 bases at J, with 13 bases in the middle. CDR3 nucleotides: TGCGCCAGCAGCCAACAAATTCAGGATCCCGGGGAGCTGTTTTTT. As protein: CASSQQIQDPGELFF.

The J gene is TRBJ1-1, the V gene TRBV27; TRBD1 matches at 10 bases. After removal of 4 bases from V and 0 bases from J, the junction contained 5 bases not matched to a gene. The germline V gene has CDR1 MNHEY and CDR2 SMNVEV (reference sequence). The CDR3 is made up of 16 amino acids. The CDR3 DNA reads as TGTGCCAGCAGTTCTAGACAGGGGGCTTTGAACACTGAAGCTTTCTTT. Translation: CASSSRQGALNTEAFF.

The chain is built from TRBV5-8 and TRBJ1-2; the D gene is possibly TRBD1 (5 bases). This CDR3 region has 14 residues. Trimming shortened V by 0 bases and J by 0 bases, and 6 bases separated the two germline ends. Per the germline V gene, CDR1 is SGHTS and CDR2 is YDEGEE. The CDR3 region is CASSLEGSNYGYTF. Here the CDR3 DNA reads TGTGCCAGCAGCTTGGAGGGGTCTAACTATGGCTACACCTTC.

This chain uses TRBV6-5 with TRBJ2-3; D is perhaps TRBD1 (6 bases). Germline-derived CDR1 and CDR2 are MNHEY and SVGAGI. V was clipped by 8 bases and J by 1 base, with 10 bases between them. This CDR3 has 13 residues. Here the CDR3 reads CASLGAGTDTQYF. The CDR3 DNA is TGTGCCAGCCTGGGGGCAGGCACAGATACGCAGTATTTT.

J is TRBJ1-5 and V is TRBV6-6; 7 bases are shared with TRBD1. This CDR3 has 15 residues. CDR1 MNHNY and CDR2 SVGAGI come from the germline V gene (reference sequence). Trimming at V came to 0 bases and at J to 4 bases, leaving 3 bases not matched to a gene. The CDR3 DNA is TGTGCCAGCAGTTACTCCGACAGGGTAAATCAGCCCCAGCATTTT. It translates to CASSYSDRVNQPQHF.

The CDR3 bases are TGTGCCAGCAGTTCTCTCCGAGGGTATGGCTACACCTTC. This encodes CASSSLRGYGYTF. The chain combines TRBV6-5 with TRBJ1-2; D remains ambiguous. Looked up from germline, CDR1 is MNHEY and CDR2 is SVGAGI. CDR3 length equals 13 residues. The germline V and J ends were trimmed by 4 bases and 5 bases, with 11 bases remaining between them.